This T cell receptor (beta chain) comes out of a study of cytomegalovirus exposure and HLA in healthy donors. Points from the study as a whole: TCR clusters originating in the first cohort tended to co-occur in the roughly 120 validation repertoires, according to a later analysis.

The CDR3 is made up of 14 amino acids. Germline V gene sequence: CDR1 LNHDA, CDR2 SQIVND (reference sequence). The junction had 3 bases not matched to a gene; V was cut back by 6 bases and J by 6 bases. Assay: immunoSEQ multiplex PCR; the TCRdb copy retains only in-frame clones and omits some. This table holds a few hundred thousand clones, 88% found once. As concerns this clone: Its antigen remains unknown.

Source material: PBMCs. The receptor comes from a man aged 30 to 45 in good health and CMV-seronegative. The chain joins TRBV19 to TRBJ2-1, with TRBD2 identical over 12 bases. The CDR3 loop reads CASRTSGGPNEQFF. The CDR3 DNA follows: TGTGCCAGTAGGACTAGCGGGGGACCCAATGAGCAGTTCTTC.